A selection of T cell receptor beta chains follows, all from one sample in a study of T cell repertoires in cytomegalovirus infection. One entry per CDR3 protein results from TCRdb running MiXCR on the reads. Of 350,000 to 450,000 distinct CDR3 sequences listed, 15% to 20% were seen once; the top ten hold under 9%. Sequencing was done on a sample of PBMCs. These receptors originate from a human donor in good health (CMV status not recorded). Some clones in this sample may be carry-over from other donors' samples. CDR3s include the opening cysteine and the closing phenylalanine or tryptophan. D genes are given only for firm matches.

TRBV7-2	TRBJ2-1	.	CASSLSLGWEQFF
TRBV18	TRBJ1-2	TRBD1	CASSPGTGAEGYTF
TRBV6-6	TRBJ1-5	.	CASGFTNQPQHF
TRBV20-1	TRBJ2-1	TRBD1	CSARGPTGDEQFF
TRBV25-1	TRBJ1-1	.	CASSILGALGTEAFF
TRBV6-2/TRBV6-3	TRBJ2-2	TRBD2	CASNMEEEREVNTGELFF
TRBV7-2	TRBJ2-3	.	CASRKGSTDTQYF
TRBV7-8	TRBJ2-7	.	CASSAQGGPYYEQYF
TRBV7-6	TRBJ2-7	.	CASSPSTRGEQYF
TRBV7-2	TRBJ2-1	.	CASSSGLNNEQFF
TRBV10-3	TRBJ2-3	TRBD2	CAISVTSGVTDTQYF
TRBV7-2	TRBJ1-2	.	CASSFSGTSRYTF
TRBV6-5	TRBJ2-7	.	CASSYSGFNSYEQYF
TRBV12-3/TRBV12-4	TRBJ1-1	.	CASSGFRNTEAFF
TRBV28	TRBJ2-7	TRBD2	CASRGVREGYEQYF
TRBV5-8	TRBJ2-2	TRBD2	CASSLALGRATGELFF
TRBV7-2	TRBJ1-6	.	CASRGFDYNSPLHF
TRBV19	TRBJ1-5	TRBD1	CASSMSLPRRGLNSQPQHF
TRBV15	TRBJ2-7	.	CATSSVWNGEQYF
TRBV2	TRBJ2-1	.	CASTMYSGDRSEQFF
TRBV27	TRBJ2-7	.	CASSRGDIYEQYF
TRBV7-6	TRBJ2-7	.	CASSLGRGLYEQYF